This T cell receptor (beta chain) is drawn from a study of blood T cell repertoires in COVID-19. About the research overall: T cells, B-cell-depleted T cells, or PBMCs supplied cDNA or gDNA.

The CDR3 contains 13 residues. CDR1 and CDR2 (germline): LNHDA, SQIVND (reference sequence). Unmatched junction bases numbered 2, after V lost 4 bases and J lost 2 bases. Participants came from around 25 US areas, aged roughly 18 to 95 years. In assigning cohorts, the study relied on participant-reported clinical history. Authors' processing steps: Scientists estimated how many nucleated cells there were by amplifying reference gene primers. Measured with immunoSEQ multiplex PCR; TCRdb has only the in-frame clones, and not every one. V and J calls and clone size are those listed in that table; D and trimming were worked out from the DNA. The data show a few hundred thousand clones, approximately 80% seen once.

This chain links TRBV19 with TRBJ2-7; TRBD2 matches at 7 bases. The receptor was isolated from a woman in her forties with acute COVID-19. Sequenced: PBMCs or T cells enriched from blood (not recorded which). The chain's CDR3 is CASSSGGAYEQYF. The DNA for the CDR3 is TGTGCCAGTAGTAGCGGGGGAGCCTACGAGCAGTACTTC.